This T cell receptor (beta chain) appears in the sequencing data of a study of blood T cell repertoires in COVID-19. Turning to the study itself: Sites across the United States, Italy and Spain contributed samples from acute and convalescent COVID-19.

It was during active infection that Seattle patients were enrolled and then longitudinally followed. The table came from immunoSEQ multiplex PCR; TCRdb's copy has only in-frame clones and leaves some out. The table lists around 220,000 clones, 86% of them singletons. V lost 2 bases and J lost 4; bases outside the gene matches: 10. Germline CDR1 reads MNHNS; CDR2 reads SASEGT. The CDR3 length is 17 residues. This TCR came from a woman in her 50s with COVID-19, enrolled during active disease. The gene calls are TRBV6-1 and TRBJ1-5, with 8 positions matching TRBD1. Specimen: peripheral blood. The CDR3 DNA reads TGTGCCAGCAGTGAAAAAGTCAGGACAGGGCTAAATCAGCCCCAGCATTTT. It translates to CASSEKVRTGLNQPQHF.